A selection of T cell receptor beta chains follows, all from one sample in a study of blood T cell repertoires in COVID-19. Sequencing was performed with immunoSEQ multiplex PCR; in TCRdb, only in-frame clones are kept and a portion is missing. The sample gives roughly 380,000 clones, roughly 87% of which show up once; around 4% is in the top ten. Sequencing used peripheral blood. The receptor set was obtained from a woman aged 55-70 years with COVID-19, enrolled during active disease. Both conserved end residues are part of each CDR3. The order of the fields is J gene, D gene, V gene, clone size, CDR3 DNA, CDR3 protein. D genes are given only for firm matches. For some rows the clone size is stated as once, few or many, or as a class when expanded; others skip it.

TRBJ1-2 - TRBV3-1/TRBV3-2 - TGTGCCAGCAGCCGGTCAGCAGGGGTACTTAGGGGCTACACCTTC CASSRSAGVLRGYTF
TRBJ1-1 - TRBV28 - TGTGCCAGCACCCGGACAGTCAACACTGAAGCTTTCTTT CASTRTVNTEAFF
TRBJ1-2 - TRBV28 - TGTGCCAGCAGTTTTCGGAGCCTGAGCGGCTACACCTTC CASSFRSLSGYTF
TRBJ2-1 TRBD2 TRBV2 - TGTGCCAGCAGTGAAGAGCGGGGCAACAATGAGCAGTTCTTC CASSEERGNNEQFF
TRBJ2-1 TRBD2 TRBV7-2 - TGTGCCAGCAGCAGGACTAGCGGGGGGACGACTAGCTCCTACAATGAGCAGTTCTTC CASSRTSGGTTSSYNEQFF
TRBJ1-6 - TRBV2 - TGTGCCAGCAACAGGGTATCAAATTCACCCCTCCACTTT CASNRVSNSPLHF
TRBJ1-1 - TRBV6-5 - TGTGCCGCACGGAGGGCGGGGTGGAACACTGAAGCTTTCTTT CAARRAGWNTEAFF
TRBJ1-1 - TRBV9 once TGTGCCAGCAGCGTAGCCGGTCGCACTGAAGCTTTCTTT CASSVAGRTEAFF
TRBJ1-3 - TRBV11-2 - TGTGCCAGCAGCTCTAGCCCTGGAAACACCATATATTTT CASSSSPGNTIYF
TRBJ2-1 TRBD2 TRBV7-9 - TGTGCCAGCAGCCCCAGCGGGGGGGCCTGGGATGAGCAGTTCTTC CASSPSGGAWDEQFF
TRBJ1-5 - TRBV4-1 once TGCGCCAGCAGCCAAGTAACAGGGCCGGATCAGCCCCAGCATTTT CASSQVTGPDQPQHF
TRBJ1-5 TRBD1 TRBV19 - TGTGCCAGTAGTATAGTCGGAAACAGGGGGACCAATCAGCCCCAGCATTTT CASSIVGNRGTNQPQHF
TRBJ2-5 - TRBV7-9 many TGTGCCAGCAGCACAGTCACCCCGGTCCAAGAGACCCAGTACTTC CASSTVTPVQETQYF
TRBJ2-3 - TRBV2 - TGTGCCAGCAGTGAACAGCGGGTGGCAGATACGCAGTATTTT CASSEQRVADTQYF